This entry lists 8 T cell receptor beta chains sequenced from one sample in a study of cytomegalovirus exposure and HLA in healthy donors (dated by TCRdb to about 2017). The library came from the immunoSEQ multiplex PCR assay. A mixture of 60 forward primers for TCR Vbeta segments and 13 reverse primers for TCR Jbeta segments was used in the multiplex PCR. TCRdb retrieved this table from immuneACCESS and kept in-frame rearrangements only. Not all clones are present; in checked studies, unresolved V genes account for under half, and no reason is known for the remainder. This sample comprises some 190,000 clones, roughly four fifths of them detected only once. The ten largest clones represent roughly 2.8% of the sample. The sequenced sample consisted of PBMCs. The source of these receptors is a woman aged 25 to 45 in good health and CMV-seropositive.

This chain uses TRBV7-6 with TRBJ2-1, with TRBD2 matching over 7 bases. V was clipped by 5 bases and J by 7 bases; unmatched bases: 11. There are 15 residues in the CDR3. Germline CDR1 reads SGHVS; CDR2 reads FNYEAQ. This CDR3 is CASSRLAYARNEQFF. The CDR3 DNA reads as TGTGCCAGCAGCAGACTAGCCTACGCTAGGAATGAGCAGTTCTTC.

This sequence joins TRBV7-9 and TRBJ2-7; TRBD2 aligns across 7 bases. CDR1 and CDR2 (germline): SEHNR, FQNEAQ (reference sequence). J was trimmed by 0 bases and V by 4 bases; bases with no gene match: 3. The CDR3 totals 14 residues. The CDR3 is CASSWEGDSYEQYF. The CDR3 nucleotides are TGTGCCAGCAGCTGGGAGGGAGACTCCTACGAGCAGTACTTC.

The V and J genes are TRBV4-2 and TRBJ2-7; the D gene is possibly TRBD2 (5 bases). Germline CDR1 is LGHNA and CDR2 is YNFKEQ. Trimming took 0 bases from V and 5 from J, leaving 17 bases between them. This CDR3 region has 16 residues. The DNA of the CDR3 is TGTGCCAGCAGCCAAGACCGAGGGTCGGGCGTCGACGAGCAGTACTTC. Encoded protein: CASSQDRGSGVDEQYF.

The chain couples TRBV15 to TRBJ2-1; no definite D call. In germline, CDR1 is LNHNV, CDR2 YYDKDF (reference sequence). CDR3 size: 13 residues. Trimming removed 0 bases at V and 10 bases at J, with 10 bases between. The CDR3 protein is CATSRDPGREQFF. The CDR3 DNA reads as TGTGCCACCAGCAGAGACCCGGGTCGCGAGCAGTTCTTC.

This clone occurred a few times. This rearrangement joins TRBV9 to TRBJ2-2; D is ambiguous. Germline V gene data show CDR1 as SGDLS and CDR2 as YYNGEE. This CDR3 comprises 15 residues. V dropped 4 bases and J dropped 1 base, with 11 bases sitting between them. The CDR3 is CASSLLSGNTGELFF. The DNA of the CDR3 is TGTGCCAGCAGCCTTCTCTCGGGGAACACCGGGGAGCTGTTTTTT. The full variable domain, rest sourced from reference TRBV9 and TRBJ2-2, is DSGVTQTPKHLITATGQRVTLRCSPRSGDLSVYWYQQSLDQGLQFLIQYYNGEERAKGNILERFSAQQFPDLHSELNLSSLELGDSALYFCASSLLSGNTGELFFGEGSRLTVL.

V is TRBV5-1 and J is TRBJ1-1; TRBD1 matches at 8 bases. Looked up from germline, CDR1 is SGHRS and CDR2 is YFSETQ. CDR3 length: 14 amino acids. V shed 2 bases, J shed 1 base, and the junction held 1 base outside the gene matches. The CDR3 DNA sequence: TGCGCCAGCAGCTTCGGGACAGGGAACACTGAAGCTTTCTTT. Encoded protein: CASSFGTGNTEAFF.

The chain recombines TRBV5-8 with TRBJ2-5; the D gene is possibly TRBD1 (6 bases). V dropped 0 bases and J dropped 2 bases, with 11 bases sitting between them. This CDR3 contains 15 residues. Germline V gene lookup returns CDR1 SGHTS and CDR2 YDEGEE. CDR3 loop: CASSLGHRGQETQYF. The CDR3 DNA is TGTGCCAGCAGCTTGGGTCATAGGGGGCAAGAGACCCAGTACTTC.

This clone was seen more than once but under ten times. The rearrangement uses TRBV6-6 and TRBJ2-7; tentative D call: TRBD1 (6 bases). The CDR3 has 12 residues. The V gene's germline CDR1 is MNHNY and CDR2 SVGAGI (reference sequence). V gave up 5 bases and J gave up 3 bases, with 8 bases separating them. In DNA form, the CDR3 reads TGTGCCAGCAGTCAGGGGCTCTACGAGCAGTACTTC. Its protein is CASSQGLYEQYF.